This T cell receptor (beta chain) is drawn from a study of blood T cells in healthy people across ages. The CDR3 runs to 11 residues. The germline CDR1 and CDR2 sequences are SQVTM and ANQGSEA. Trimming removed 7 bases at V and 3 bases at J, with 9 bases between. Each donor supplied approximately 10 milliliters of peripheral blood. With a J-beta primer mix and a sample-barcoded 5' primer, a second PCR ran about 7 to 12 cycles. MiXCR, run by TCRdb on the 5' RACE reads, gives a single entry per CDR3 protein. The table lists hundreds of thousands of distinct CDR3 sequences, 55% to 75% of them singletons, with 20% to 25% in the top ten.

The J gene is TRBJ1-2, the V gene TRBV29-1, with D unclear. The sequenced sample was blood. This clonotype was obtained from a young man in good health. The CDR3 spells CSAPDDYGYTF. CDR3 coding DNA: TGCAGCGCCCCCGATGACTATGGCTACACCTTC.